What follows is one T cell receptor beta chain and its context. Compared with germline, one end of the junction differs, possibly owing to a read error. This sample is part of a study of tumor-infiltrating lymphocytes in primary liver carcinoma. Germline V gene sequence: CDR1 SQVTM, CDR2 ANQGSEA. The CDR3 has 14 amino acids. Reverse transcription of around 0.45 ug total RNA with a constant-region primer produced TCR beta cDNA. Slightly modified ARM-PCR, run as three nested multiplex PCR rounds, produced the TCR beta libraries. The first two PCR rounds used TRBV1-TRBV30 primers with a Cbeta primer, roughly 10 cycles each. TCRdb itself ran the multiplex PCR reads through MiXCR, one entry per CDR3 protein. The sample includes fewer than 250,000 distinct CDR3 sequences, around four fifths of them seen just once. For each extraction, RNA and DNA were obtained together from about 19-30 mg of unsorted bulk tissue.

The chain carries TRBV29-1 and TRBJ1-2, with 9 bases matching TRBD1. The material sequenced was tumor tissue from primary liver carcinoma. This sequence was found in a man in his forties or fifties with primary liver carcinoma and hepatitis B virus infection. The CDR3 region has the DNA TGCAGCTGTTCACTGGACAGGGGAGTAGTCGGCTGCACCTTC. Amino acid sequence: CSCSLDRGVVGCTF. Together with reference TRBV29-1 and TRBJ1-2, the CDR3 gives the full variable domain: SAVISQKPSRDICQRGTSLTIQCQVDSQVTMMFWYRQQPGQSLTLIATANQGSEATYESGFVIDKFPISRPNLTFSTLTVSNMSPEDSSIYLCSCSLDRGVVGCTFGSGTRLTVV.